One TCR beta chain is described in this entry. The target of this receptor is not known. Per-base qualities were not stored, and no clone one base away is much larger. Patients with a history of autoimmune disease or receiving systemic immunosuppression were excluded from the trial. In every dose cohort, peripheral blood was drawn for TCR sequencing at baseline, cycle 4 day 1, and cycle 7 day 1. The samples were drawn from a first-in-human, open-label, multicenter phase I dose-escalation trial of ivuxolimab. Adults with locally advanced or metastatic head and neck squamous cell, hepatocellular, melanoma or renal cell carcinoma were enrolled in the trial. Before TCR sequencing, CD4+ and CD8+ T cells were separately sorted from peripheral blood. The germline V gene supplies CDR1 SGDLS and CDR2 YYNGEE. The CDR3 spans 13 residues, from the cysteine through the phenylalanine. The kept DNA is CDR3 alone, 39 bases in frame from the first base. Germline trimming amounts to 2 bases on V and 4 bases on J, with 2 as the count of junction bases outside the gene matches.

Genomic DNA was isolated from the sorted cells so that the TCRbeta CDR3 region could be sequenced. The immunoSEQ Assay was used for sequencing of TCRbeta CDR3 regions. Not all clones reach the TCRdb copy of this immuneACCESS table, which keeps in-frame sequences only. Checked studies attribute under half of the gap to unresolved V genes and leave the rest unexplained. This sample holds about 58,000 clones; just over 85% were observed only once. Approximately 1% of the sample is held by the ten biggest clonotypes. The sample is drawn from a study of OX40 agonist ivuxolimab in advanced cancers. About the study as a whole: Ivuxolimab, which targeted the costimulatory receptor OX40 (CD134), was an agonistic, fully human IgG2 monoclonal antibody. Of the approximately 50 dose-escalation patients, hepatocellular carcinoma was present in about 19, melanoma in roughly 15, renal cell carcinoma in 9 and head and neck cancer in 9. Intravenous ivuxolimab was administered to patients every 2 weeks at six dose levels: 0.01, 0.1, 0.3, 1.5, 3 and 10 mg/kg. The point of sequencing TCRbeta in the periphery was to test whether ivuxolimab changed TCR sequence diversity and drove clonal T-cell expansion. In the dose-escalation cohort, about four fifths of patients were male, and the mean age was around 60 years with a range of roughly 23 to 79. Partial responses were achieved by three dose-escalation patients, of whom one had hepatocellular carcinoma and two had cutaneous melanoma. Prior anti-PD-1, anti-PD-L1 or anti-CTLA-4 therapy was permitted, and checkpoint inhibitors had been received by about 36% of dose-escalation patients. The paper describes the monotherapy dose-escalation part (N of about 55 patients) of the phase I trial of ivuxolimab.

General conclusions and limits of the study: Low levels of normalized T-cell clonal expansion were also seen in some patients who did not respond. In partial responders in the 0.1-3.0 mg/kg groups, normalized peripheral clonal expansion was found to be among the lowest, especially among CD8+ T cells. Which antigens the clonally expanded peripheral T cells were specific for was not determined. After ivuxolimab, CD8+ T cells had more expanded clones than CD4+ T cells on average. Clonal expansion of both CD4+ and CD8+ blood T cells was observed from baseline to week 6 at doses 0.1 to 3.0 mg/kg.

This clonotype was sampled from an adult with an advanced solid tumor such as melanoma, head and neck, liver or kidney cancer. The source material was CD4+ or CD8+ T cells sorted from blood, sampled in a trial of the OX40 agonist ivuxolimab. The V gene is TRBV9 and the J gene is TRBJ1-2; 7 bases in the junction line up with TRBD1. The CDR3 protein: CASSVDRSYGYTF. The nucleotide sequence reads as follows: TGTGCCAGCAGCGTGGACAGGTCCTATGGCTACACCTTC.